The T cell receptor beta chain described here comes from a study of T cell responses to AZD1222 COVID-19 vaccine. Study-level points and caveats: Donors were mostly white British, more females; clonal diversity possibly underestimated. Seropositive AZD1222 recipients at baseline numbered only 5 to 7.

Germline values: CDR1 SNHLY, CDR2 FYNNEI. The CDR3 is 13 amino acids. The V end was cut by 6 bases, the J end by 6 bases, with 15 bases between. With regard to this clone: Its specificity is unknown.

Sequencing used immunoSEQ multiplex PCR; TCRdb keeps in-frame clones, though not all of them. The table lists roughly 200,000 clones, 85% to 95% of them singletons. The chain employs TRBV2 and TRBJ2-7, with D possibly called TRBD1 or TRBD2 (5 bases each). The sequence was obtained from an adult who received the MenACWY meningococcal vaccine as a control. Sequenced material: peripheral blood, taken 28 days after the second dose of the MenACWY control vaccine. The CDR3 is CASSLAPQGEQYF. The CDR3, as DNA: TGTGCCAGCAGCCTAGCACCGCAGGGCGAGCAGTACTTC.